Listed below are T cell receptor beta chains from one sample, sequenced in a study of OX40 agonist ivuxolimab in advanced cancers. Method: immunoSEQ multiplex PCR; TCRdb's copy keeps in-frame clones and lacks some. The repertoire includes tens of thousands of clones, roughly 80% of them detected once, and approximately 21% sits in the top ten. The sample here was CD4+ or CD8+ T cells sorted from blood, taken in a trial of the OX40 agonist ivuxolimab. The receptors come from an adult with an advanced solid tumor such as melanoma, head and neck, liver or kidney cancer. The CDR3 runs from the conserved cysteine through the conserved F or W. D genes are given only for firm matches. The listing skips clone size in some rows; elsewhere it reads once, few, many or a size class.

d_gene	j_gene	v_gene	abundance	CDR3nt	CDR3aa
TRBD1	TRBJ2-2	TRBV5-1	.	TGCGCCAGCAGCTTACAGGGGTCCACCGGGGAGCTGTTTTTT	CASSLQGSTGELFF
.	TRBJ2-2	TRBV9	.	TGTGCCAGCAGCCCCGGGACTCATTACACCGGGGAGCTGTTTTTT	CASSPGTHYTGELFF
.	TRBJ1-4	TRBV5-4	.	TGTGCCAGCAGTATCCGCGAAAAACTGTTTTTT	CASSIREKLFF
TRBD1	TRBJ2-3	TRBV27	.	TGTGCCAGCAGCGACAGGGAACTTGGGGTCACAGATACGCAGTATTTT	CASSDRELGVTDTQYF
.	TRBJ1-3	TRBV6-6	.	TGTGCCAGCAGTTACTCCGAGGGGGGTGGAAACACCATATATTTT	CASSYSEGGGNTIYF
.	TRBJ1-2	TRBV7-2	.	TGTGCCAGCAGCTTAGGACAGGAAGGTGGCTACACCTTC	CASSLGQEGGYTF
.	TRBJ1-1	TRBV15	.	TGTGCCACCAGCAGAGGGACAGAAAGAGAAGCTTTCTTT	CATSRGTEREAFF
TRBD1	TRBJ2-1	TRBV7-9	.	TGTGCCAGCAGCTTCGGGGGACAGGGGGTCAGTGAGCAGTTCTTC	CASSFGGQGVSEQFF
TRBD1	TRBJ2-7	TRBV7-8	once	TGTGCCAGCAGCTTAAGGACAGGGGGCTCCTACGAGCAGTACTTC	CASSLRTGGSYEQYF
TRBD1	TRBJ1-5	TRBV19	.	TGTGCCAGTAGGAACAGGGGGTCTGTTGAGCCCCAGCATTTT	CASRNRGSVEPQHF
TRBD1	TRBJ2-3	TRBV11-1	.	TGTGCCAGCAGCCCTCAGGGGGCGGTGCGTGGAGATACGCAGTATTTT	CASSPQGAVRGDTQYF
TRBD1	TRBJ1-1	TRBV12-5	.	TGTGCTAGTGCCCAGACAGGGGTGACCACTGAAGCTTTCTTT	CASAQTGVTTEAFF
TRBD1	TRBJ1-3	TRBV27	.	TGTGCCAGCAGAAGGACAGGGTCAGGAAACACCATATATTTT	CASRRTGSGNTIYF
.	TRBJ1-2	TRBV5-1	.	TGCGCCAGCAGCTACGGGTCCTCCAACTATGGCTACACCTTC	CASSYGSSNYGYTF
.	TRBJ2-7	TRBV29-1	.	TGCAGCGTAAACCTACAGGGATACGAGCAGTACTTC	CSVNLQGYEQYF
TRBD2	TRBJ2-1	TRBV9	few	TGTGCCAGCAGCGGGAGACTAGCGGGAGTTAATAATGAGCAGTTCTTC	CASSGRLAGVNNEQFF